Presented here are 17 T cell receptor beta chains from one specimen sequenced in a study of cytomegalovirus exposure and HLA in healthy donors. The PCR contained 60 Vbeta and 13 Jbeta primers. TCRdb keeps only in-frame clones here, not all; method: immunoSEQ multiplex PCR. The sample has some 120,000 clones; about 76% are singletons. Input material: PBMCs. The receptors derive from a woman aged 25 to 45 in good health and CMV-seronegative.

This chain connects TRBV5-1 to TRBJ2-3; TRBD2 matches at 8 bases. The germline V gene encodes CDR1 SGHRS and CDR2 YFSETQ. There are 15 residues in the CDR3. V trimming: 1 base; J trimming: 4 bases; junction bases outside the gene matches: 5. CDR3 coding DNA: TGCGCCAGCAGCTTGACGGCGGGAGGTTCAGATACGCAGTATTTT. Translated: CASSLTAGGSDTQYF.

The rearrangement links TRBV4-1 to TRBJ2-2, with TRBD2 matching over 7 bases. The CDR3 runs to 14 residues. The V gene's germline CDR1 is MGHRA and CDR2 YSYEKL. J was trimmed by 8 bases and V by 0 bases; bases with no gene match: 3. The CDR3 nucleotides are TGCGCCAGCAGCCAAGATCCGCGGGAGGGGGAGCTGTTTTTT. This translates into CASSQDPREGELFF.

This chain links TRBV19 with TRBJ1-5; 7 bases agree with TRBD1. The CDR3 runs 15 residues. Germline CDR1 reads LNHDA; CDR2 reads SQIVND (reference sequence). The junction had 6 bases not matched to a gene; V was cut back by 2 bases and J by 5 bases. The CDR3 region is CASSISQGVYQPQHF. CDR3 nucleotide sequence: TGTGCCAGTAGTATATCTCAGGGGGTCTATCAGCCCCAGCATTTT.

The chain carries TRBV30 and TRBJ2-2; D is perhaps TRBD2 (5 bases). The germline gives CDR1 GTSNPN, CDR2 SVGIG (reference sequence). V lost 3 bases and J lost 0, with 23 bases in between. The CDR3 length is 19 residues. CDR3 coding DNA: TGTGCCTGGAGACGACTTGTTGGTAGCGCTGATTCGAACACCGGGGAGCTGTTTTTT. Amino acids: CAWRRLVGSADSNTGELFF. Using reference TRBV30 and TRBJ2-2 for the parts outside the CDR3, the full variable domain is SQTIHQWPATLVQPVGSPLSLECTVEGTSNPNLYWYRQAAGRGLQLLFYSVGIGQISSEVPQNLSASRPQDRQFILSSKKLLLSDSGFYLCAWRRLVGSADSNTGELFFGEGSRLTVL.

V gene TRBV5-1 combines with J gene TRBJ2-7, with D perhaps matching TRBD1 (6 bases). V lost 5 bases and J lost 2, with 14 bases in between. Germline-derived CDR1 and CDR2 are SGHRS and YFSETQ. The CDR3 spans 14 residues. CDR3 coding DNA: TGCGCCAGCAGTGAGCAGGGGAACCCCTACGAGCAGTACTTC. Translating gives CASSEQGNPYEQYF.

The gene calls are TRBV30 and TRBJ2-2; 7 positions agree with TRBD1. This CDR3 spans 13 amino acids. The germline V gene has CDR1 GTSNPN and CDR2 SVGIG (reference sequence). With 2 bases clipped from V and 7 bases from J, the junction kept 4 bases outside the gene matches. CDR3 bases: TGTGCCTGGAGTCATACAGGGGTCGGGGAGCTGTTTTTT. It is translated as CAWSHTGVGELFF.

The rearrangement links TRBV7-2 to TRBJ1-2, with TRBD1 as a possible D gene (5 bases). V lost 2 bases to trimming and J lost 8 bases, with 12 bases between them. The germline gives CDR1 SGHTA, CDR2 FQGNSA. The CDR3 is made up of 13 amino acids. The CDR3 protein is CASSLIGSGGYTF. Written as DNA, the CDR3 is TGTGCCAGCAGCTTAATCGGATCAGGGGGCTACACCTTC.

Only a few counts were recorded for this clone. The rearrangement uses TRBV5-1 and TRBJ1-2, with D unclear. The CDR3 has 15 amino acids. Germline V gene lookup returns CDR1 SGHRS and CDR2 YFSETQ. V gave up 0 bases and J gave up 5 bases, with 14 bases separating them. The chain's CDR3 is CASSLDPGLTYGYTF. The CDR3 DNA sequence: TGCGCCAGCAGCTTGGACCCGGGGTTGACTTATGGCTACACCTTC.

The genes are TRBV19 and TRBJ2-3, with 12 positions matching TRBD2. Trimming cost V 10 bases and J 6 bases; bases outside gene matches: 17. This CDR3 comprises 17 residues. Germline V lookup: CDR1 LNHDA, CDR2 SQIVND (reference sequence). The CDR3 spells CATENRGGLAGRDTQYF. The CDR3 coding sequence is TGTGCCACGGAAAACAGGGGAGGACTAGCGGGAAGGGATACGCAGTATTTT.

The chain has TRBV7-2 and TRBJ2-7; D not resolved. Deletions cut 1 base from V and 0 bases from J, with 10 bases between. The CDR3 is made up of 15 amino acids. CDR1 and CDR2 (germline): SGHTA, FQGNSA. The CDR3 loop is CASSLGPVSSYEQYF. The CDR3 DNA follows: TGTGCCAGCAGCTTAGGTCCGGTGAGCTCCTACGAGCAGTACTTC.

The gene calls are TRBV6-1 and TRBJ2-2, with a tentative D call TRBD1 (6 bases). This CDR3 has 16 amino acids. V was pared by 2 bases and J by 3 bases, with 13 bases between. CDR1 is MNHNS, CDR2 SASEGT, per germline. CDR3 coding DNA: TGTGCCAGCAGTGAAATAGGACAGACGTACACCGGGGAGCTGTTTTTT. Protein: CASSEIGQTYTGELFF.

The chain couples TRBV7-3 to TRBJ1-1; D gene uncertain. The CDR3 totals 15 residues. Germline V gene data show CDR1 as SGHTA and CDR2 as FQGTGA. V dropped 0 bases and J dropped 2 bases, with 10 bases sitting between them. The CDR3 spells CASSLTGSPNTEAFF. DNA of the CDR3: TGTGCCAGCAGCTTAACCGGTTCCCCTAACACTGAAGCTTTCTTT.

V gene TRBV21-1 combines with J gene TRBJ2-3; the table's D call, TRBD2, was not checked against the DNA. TRBV21-1 counts as a pseudogene. The CDR3 length is 13 residues. The DNA of the CDR3 is TGTGCCAGCAGCCGCCGATCGGCAGATACGCAGTATTTT. It translates to CASSRRSADTQYF.

This clone has only a few counts. In DNA, the CDR3 is TGTGCCAGCAGGACCTCCACTAGCGGGAACTACGAGCAGTACTTC. Amino acid sequence: CASRTSTSGNYEQYF. This chain uses TRBV6-1 with TRBJ2-7; 10 positions match TRBD2. After removal of 6 bases from V and 3 bases from J, the junction contained 8 bases not matched to a gene. Germline assignment: CDR1 MNHNS and CDR2 SASEGT. CDR3 length: 15 residues.

This chain joins TRBV28 and TRBJ2-1; D unresolved. Germline lookup yields CDR1 MDHEN and CDR2 SYDVKM. V dropped 5 bases and J dropped 7 bases, with 9 bases sitting between them. This CDR3 spans 12 amino acids. CDR3 protein: CASSPPRNEQFF. CDR3 nucleotides: TGTGCCAGCAGTCCCCCCCGGAATGAGCAGTTCTTC.

CDR3 loop: CASSSWRDVGNEQFF. CDR3 DNA sequence: TGCGCCAGCAGCTCTTGGCGGGACGTCGGTAATGAGCAGTTCTTC. The chain uses TRBV5-1 and TRBJ2-1, with D perhaps TRBD2 (6 bases). The length of the CDR3 is 15 residues. The V end was cut by 3 bases, the J end by 7 bases, with 17 bases between. The germline CDR1 and CDR2 sequences are SGHRS and YFSETQ.

The rearrangement links TRBV15 to TRBJ2-3; TRBD2 aligns across 13 bases. Germline CDR1 LNHNV, CDR2 YYDKDF (reference sequence). V trimming: 3 bases; J trimming: 4 bases; junction bases outside the gene matches: 7. CDR3 length equals 17 residues. The CDR3 loop is CATSRDRGLAGSDTQYF. The CDR3 coding sequence is TGTGCCACCAGCAGGGATCGGGGACTAGCGGGATCAGATACGCAGTATTTT.